These 5 T cell receptor beta chains were sequenced from one sample in a study of cytomegalovirus exposure and HLA in healthy donors. PCR involved 60 Vbeta and 13 Jbeta primers. Clones were sequenced by immunoSEQ multiplex PCR, and TCRdb holds only the in-frame ones, with some missing. The sample includes roughly 55,000 clones, roughly 77% of them seen just once. The sample consisted of PBMCs. These receptors were collected from a female donor in good health and CMV-seronegative.

The chain carries TRBV7-2 and TRBJ1-2; D may be TRBD1 (5 bases). CDR1 and CDR2 (germline): SGHTA, FQGNSA. This CDR3 contains 13 residues. V was shortened by 6 bases and J by 5 bases, with 13 bases between the two germline ends. In DNA form, the CDR3 reads TGTGCCAGCAGACCGACAGTCGAATATGGCTACACCTTC. It is translated as CASRPTVEYGYTF.

This rearrangement joins TRBV28 to TRBJ1-3; D is perhaps TRBD1 (6 bases). V gave up 5 bases and J gave up 4 bases, with 15 bases separating them. The length of the CDR3 is 15 residues. Germline CDR1 is MDHEN and CDR2 is SYDVKM. As DNA, the CDR3 is TGTGCCAGCAGTCCAGGGGTTGTGAGAGGAAACACCATATATTTT. This translates into CASSPGVVRGNTIYF.

V gene TRBV7-2 combines with J gene TRBJ1-1; 7 bases are shared with TRBD1. Germline V gene data show CDR1 as SGHTA and CDR2 as FQGNSA. Trimming at V came to 8 bases and at J to 5 bases, leaving 23 bases not matched to a gene. The CDR3 totals 18 residues. CDR3 coding DNA: TGTGCCAGCTGCTCCCAGGGGGGTAGGTTTTTTCCGGTGACTGAAGCTTTCTTT. Its protein product is CASCSQGGRFFPVTEAFF.

J is TRBJ2-7 and V is TRBV27; 11 nucleotides line up with TRBD2. Germline values: CDR1 MNHEY, CDR2 SMNVEV (reference sequence). Trimming took 5 bases from V and 3 from J; bases not matched to a gene: 6. This CDR3 is 15 amino acids long. The CDR3 nucleotides read TGTGCCAGCAGTCTAGGGACTAGCGGTTACTACGAGCAGTACTTC. Translation: CASSLGTSGYYEQYF.

This chain uses TRBV9 with TRBJ2-4; the D gene is possibly TRBD2 (6 bases). The germline CDR1 and CDR2 sequences are SGDLS and YYNGEE. V gave up 3 bases and J gave up 2 bases, with 12 bases separating them. This CDR3 is built from 15 residues. CDR3 protein: CASSEEGLSKNIQYF. The CDR3, as DNA: TGTGCCAGCAGCGAGGAGGGACTTTCCAAAAACATTCAGTACTTC.